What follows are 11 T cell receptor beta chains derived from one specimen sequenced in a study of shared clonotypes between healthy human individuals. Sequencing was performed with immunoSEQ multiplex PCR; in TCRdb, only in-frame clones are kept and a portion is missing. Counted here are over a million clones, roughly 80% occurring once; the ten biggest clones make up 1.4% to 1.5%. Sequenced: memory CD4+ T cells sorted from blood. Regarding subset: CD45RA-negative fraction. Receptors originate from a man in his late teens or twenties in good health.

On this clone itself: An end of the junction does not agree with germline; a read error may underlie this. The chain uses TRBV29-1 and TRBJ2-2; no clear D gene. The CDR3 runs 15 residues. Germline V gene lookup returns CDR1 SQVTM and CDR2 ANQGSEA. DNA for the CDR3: TGCAGCGTCGAAGATGGACGGGTATCCTCCGGGGAGCTGTTTTTT. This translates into CSVEDGRVSSGELFF.

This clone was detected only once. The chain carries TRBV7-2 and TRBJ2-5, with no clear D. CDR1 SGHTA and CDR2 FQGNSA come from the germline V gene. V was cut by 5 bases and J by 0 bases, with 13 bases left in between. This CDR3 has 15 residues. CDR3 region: CASSARLVNQETQYF. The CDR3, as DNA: TGTGCCAGCAGCGCCAGACTCGTTAACCAAGAGACCCAGTACTTC.

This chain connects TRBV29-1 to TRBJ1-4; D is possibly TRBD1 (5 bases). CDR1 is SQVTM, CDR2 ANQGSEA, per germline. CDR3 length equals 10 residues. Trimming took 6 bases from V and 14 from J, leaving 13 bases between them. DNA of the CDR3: TGCAGCGTGGGACCGGGCTCCCTGTTTTTT. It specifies CSVGPGSLFF. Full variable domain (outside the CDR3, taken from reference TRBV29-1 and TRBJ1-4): SAVISQKPSRDICQRGTSLTIQCQVDSQVTMMFWYRQQPGQSLTLIATANQGSEATYESGFVIDKFPISRPNLTFSTLTVSNMSPEDSSIYLCSVGPGSLFFGSGTQLSVL.

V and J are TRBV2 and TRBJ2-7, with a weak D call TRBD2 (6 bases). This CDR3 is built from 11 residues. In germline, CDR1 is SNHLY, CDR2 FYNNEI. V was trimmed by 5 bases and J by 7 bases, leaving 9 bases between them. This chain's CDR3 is CASSTGREQYF. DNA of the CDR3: TGTGCCAGCAGTACCGGGAGAGAGCAGTACTTC.

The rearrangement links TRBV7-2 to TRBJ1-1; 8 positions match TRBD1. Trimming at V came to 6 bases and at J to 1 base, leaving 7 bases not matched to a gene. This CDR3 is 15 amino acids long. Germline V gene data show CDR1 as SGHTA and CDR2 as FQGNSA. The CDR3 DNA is TGTGCCAGCAGGAAAGGACAGGGATCGAACACTGAAGCTTTCTTT. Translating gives CASRKGQGSNTEAFF.

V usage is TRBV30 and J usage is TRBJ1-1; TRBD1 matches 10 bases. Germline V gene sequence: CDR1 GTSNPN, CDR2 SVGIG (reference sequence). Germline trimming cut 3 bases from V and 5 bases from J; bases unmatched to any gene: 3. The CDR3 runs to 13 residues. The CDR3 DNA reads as TGTGCCTGGAGACAGGGACAGGGGACTGAAGCTTTCTTT. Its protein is CAWRQGQGTEAFF.

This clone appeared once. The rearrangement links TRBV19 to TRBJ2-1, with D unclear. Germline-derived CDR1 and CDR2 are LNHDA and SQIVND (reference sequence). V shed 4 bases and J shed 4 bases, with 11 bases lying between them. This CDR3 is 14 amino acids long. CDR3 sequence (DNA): TGTGCCAGTAGTAAGGCCTACCCTTACAATGAGCAGTTCTTC. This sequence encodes CASSKAYPYNEQFF.

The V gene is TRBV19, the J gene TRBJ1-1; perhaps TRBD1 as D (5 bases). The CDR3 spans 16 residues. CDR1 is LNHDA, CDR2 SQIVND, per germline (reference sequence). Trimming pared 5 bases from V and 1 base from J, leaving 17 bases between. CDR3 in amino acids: CASSWGSGGTNTEAFF. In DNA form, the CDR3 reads TGTGCCAGTAGTTGGGGTAGTGGGGGGACGAACACTGAAGCTTTCTTT.

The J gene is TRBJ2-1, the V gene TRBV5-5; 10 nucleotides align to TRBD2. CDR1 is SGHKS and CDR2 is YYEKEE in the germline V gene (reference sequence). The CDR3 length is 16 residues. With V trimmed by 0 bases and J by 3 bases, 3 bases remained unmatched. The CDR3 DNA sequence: TGTGCCAGCAGCTTGGAACTAGCGGGGATCTACAATGAGCAGTTCTTC. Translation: CASSLELAGIYNEQFF. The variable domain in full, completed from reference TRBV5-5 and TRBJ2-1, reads DAGVTQSPTHLIKTRGQQVTLRCSPISGHKSVSWYQQVLGQGPQFIFQYYEKEERGRGNFPDRFSARQFPNYSSELNVNALLLGDSALYLCASSLELAGIYNEQFFGPGTRLTVL.

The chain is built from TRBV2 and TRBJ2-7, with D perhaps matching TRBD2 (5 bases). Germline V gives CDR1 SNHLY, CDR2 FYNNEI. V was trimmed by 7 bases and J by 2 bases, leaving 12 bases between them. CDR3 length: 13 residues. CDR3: CASIGGRPYEQYF. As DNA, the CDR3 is TGTGCCAGCATTGGCGGGCGGCCCTACGAGCAGTACTTC.

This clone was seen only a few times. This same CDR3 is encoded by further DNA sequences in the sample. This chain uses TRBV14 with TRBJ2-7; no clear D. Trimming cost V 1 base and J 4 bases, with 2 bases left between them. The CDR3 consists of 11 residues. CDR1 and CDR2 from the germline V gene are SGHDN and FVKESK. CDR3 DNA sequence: TGTGCCAGCAGCCAAGGTTACGAGCAGTACTTC. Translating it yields CASSQGYEQYF. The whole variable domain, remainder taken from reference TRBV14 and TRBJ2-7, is EAGVTQFPSHSVIEKGQTVTLRCDPISGHDNLYWYRRVMGKEIKFLLHFVKESKQDESGMPNNRFLAERTGGTYSTLKVQPAELEDSGVYFCASSQGYEQYFGPGTRLTVT.